This is a list of T cell receptor beta chains from one sample in a study of shared clonotypes between healthy human individuals. Here immunoSEQ multiplex PCR was the method, and the copy in TCRdb shows in-frame clones only, minus some. This table has 650,000 to 800,000 clones, roughly two thirds appearing once. The sequencing input was memory CD4+ T cells sorted from blood. The receptors were sampled from a young woman in good health. Both conserved end residues are part of each CDR3. Rows give clone size only sometimes, using once, few, many, or a class for an expanded clone.

clone size,CDR3 length,V gene,CDR3 protein
.,15,TRBV11-2,CASSLELAGAGELFF
.,14,TRBV11-1,CASSGQVATGELFF
.,17,TRBV19,CASTKNLAGEFGNEQFF
.,12,TRBV2,CATTEGFSEAFF
.,15,TRBV2,CASGEVLGGGGELFF
few,16,TRBV14,CASSQRYIVTTTEAFF
once,12,TRBV30,CAWSVVGYEQYF
.,13,TRBV7-9,CASSSDRAPGYTF
.,13,TRBV11-2,CASSLVGTTEAFF
.,14,TRBV1,CTSSQADPPETQYF
.,14,TRBV6-5,CASSYPGGRREQYF
.,16,TRBV5-1,CASSLVTSGRAGELFF
.,14,TRBV7-8,CASTQREGTNEQFF
.,13,TRBV18,CASSPSARGTQYF
.,15,TRBV28,CASTPGGRGANVLTF
many,14,TRBV27,CASRLYSGNQPQHF
many,15,TRBV19,CASSTSGRAGNEQFF
.,16,TRBV5-1,CASSQVLAVYTGELFF
.,13,TRBV5-5,CASYLAGAGEQFF
few,15,TRBV5-1,CASSLEVLGLPRAFF
.,12,TRBV11-2,CASSLAAGEQLF
.,11,TRBV11-1,CASSVHYEQYF
.,13,TRBV5-4,CASSTDWQNTQYF
.,15,TRBV7-9,CASSFGSGALYGYTF
.,15,TRBV28,CASSSTGGSNQPQHF
.,13,TRBV11-2,CASSLGVEETQYF
.,12,TRBV2,CASRGSQETQYF
.,15,TRBV7-2,CASSIGAGGGNEQFF
.,15,TRBV28,CASRKEGLAIGEQFF
.,13,TRBV13,CASSLTGGEKLFF
.,16,TRBV11-2,CASSLVTGLVGETQYF
few,12,TRBV6-1,CASSESIYEQYF